These T cell receptor beta chains were read from a single sample in a study of CD8 T cells in ankylosing spondylitis. Each CDR3 protein is one row after TCRdb ran MiXCR on the 5' RACE reads. The data contain about 130,000 distinct CDR3 sequences, approximately 7.3% of them singletons. Sequenced material: blood, either unsorted or a sorted T cell fraction (not recorded which). Every receptor here comes from a female donor with ankylosing spondylitis or in good health (not recorded which). Each CDR3 is given with its conserved first and last residue. D genes are given only for firm matches. Rows give clone size only sometimes, using once, few, many, or a class for an expanded clone.

>TRBV30|.|many|TRBJ1-4
TGTGCCTGGAGTATCAGGGAAAAACTGTTTTTT
CAWSIREKLFF
>TRBV5-1|.|many|TRBJ2-3
TGCGCCAGCAGCCCTGGGACCGCCCCAGATACGCAGTATTTT
CASSPGTAPDTQYF
>TRBV6-4|TRBD2|many|TRBJ2-1
TGTGCCAGCAGTGCGGGGACTAACGATTACAATGAGCAGTTCTTC
CASSAGTNDYNEQFF
>TRBV4-2|TRBD1|many|TRBJ2-1
TGTGCCAGCAGCCAAGAACGGACAGGGTTGAATAATGAGCAGTTCTTC
CASSQERTGLNNEQFF
>TRBV5-1|.|many|TRBJ2-1
TGCGCCAGCAGCTTGGTGCAGGGAACCTACAATGAGCAGTTCTTC
CASSLVQGTYNEQFF
>TRBV12-3/TRBV12-4|.|many|TRBJ1-4
TGTGCCAGCAGTTTGATAGGGGGGCTCGGTGAAAAACTGTTTTTT
CASSLIGGLGEKLFF
>TRBV28|.|.|TRBJ2-2
TGTGCCAGCACGACAGCGGAGGTTACCGGGGTGCTGTTTTTT
CASTTAEVTGVLFF
>TRBV4-1|TRBD1|many|TRBJ1-1
TGCGCCAGCAGCGCCCGGACAGGACAAACTGAAGCTTTCTTT
CASSARTGQTEAFF
>TRBV9|TRBD1|many|TRBJ2-1
TGTGCCAGCAGCTCACGGACAGGGCGAAGGTACAATGAGCAGTTCTTC
CASSSRTGRRYNEQFF
>TRBV12-3/TRBV12-4|.|many|TRBJ1-1
TGTGCCAGCAGTTTATCCCGGGGCCTGAACACTGAAGCTTTCTTT
CASSLSRGLNTEAFF
>TRBV4-1|.|many|TRBJ1-1
TGCGCCAGCAGCCAAGAACGCCGGGCAGAGAACACTGAAGCTTTCTTT
CASSQERRAENTEAFF
>TRBV2|.|.|TRBJ1-1
TGTGCCAGCACTGACGTCACTGAAGCTTTCTTT
CASTDVTEAFF
>TRBV20-1|.|many|TRBJ1-2
TGCAGTGCTAGTGCAGCTAACTATGGCTACACCTTC
CSASAANYGYTF
>TRBV28|.|many|TRBJ1-2
TGTGCCAGCAGTTTGGGGACCTATGGCTACACCTTC
CASSLGTYGYTF
>TRBV12-3/TRBV12-4|.|many|TRBJ2-1
TGTGCCAGCAGTCCTCGGCAGGGGAATGAGCAGTTCTTC
CASSPRQGNEQFF
>TRBV10-3|.|many|TRBJ1-5
TGTGCCTCCGCCGTGGAGTTCAATCAGCCCCAGCATTTT
CASAVEFNQPQHF
>TRBV20-1|TRBD1|few|TRBJ1-6
TGCAGTGCTAGAGTTTCCGGGACAGGGGTTCGTAATTCACCCCTCCACTTT
CSARVSGTGVRNSPLHF